This T cell receptor (beta chain) emerged from a study of OX40 agonist ivuxolimab in advanced cancers. Across the study: Patients achieving partial responses numbered three: one hepatocellular carcinoma case and two cutaneous melanoma cases. General study results and limits: Expanded clones were, on average, more numerous in CD8+ T cells than in CD4+.

A note on this clone: Its specificity is unknown.

Germline V gene data show CDR1 as SGHVS and CDR2 as FQNEAQ. Trimming took 1 base from V and 4 from J, leaving 13 bases between them. The length of the CDR3 is 15 residues. Clones were read by immunoSEQ multiplex PCR, and TCRdb kept only the in-frame ones, dropping some. The sample lists more than 65,000 clones; around 94% were seen once. V usage is TRBV7-8 and J usage is TRBJ1-1; D remains unclear. This receptor was obtained from an adult with an advanced solid tumor such as melanoma, head and neck, liver or kidney cancer. This specimen consisted of CD4+ or CD8+ T cells sorted from blood, obtained in a trial of the OX40 agonist ivuxolimab. The CDR3 coding sequence is TGTGCCAGCAGCTTAGTAGTCCGCCCGGTCACTGAAGCTTTCTTT. Its protein product is CASSLVVRPVTEAFF. The full variable domain, in which reference TRBV7-8 and TRBJ1-1 provide the parts outside the CDR3, is GAGVSQSPRYKVAKRGQDVALRCDPISGHVSLFWYQQALGQGPEFLTYFQNEAQLDKSGLPSDRFFAERPEGSVSTLKIQRTQQEDSAVYLCASSLVVRPVTEAFFGQGTRLTVV.